Below, 28 T cell receptor beta chains from the same sample are listed, as sequenced in a study of T cells in Graves' hyperthyroidism and ophthalmopathy. The investigators amplified TCR beta CDR3 regions from RNA transcripts. First-round RT-PCR targeting the TCR CDR3 was performed with the HTBI primer set. TCRdb used MiXCR to reprocess the multiplex PCR reads, holding one entry per CDR3 protein. The sample lists about 480,000 distinct CDR3 sequences, over 13% occurring once. Sequencing input: blood. The receptors stem from a young woman with Graves' hyperthyroidism.

This clonotype was found many times. This chain connects TRBV27 to TRBJ1-1; no definite D call. V gave up 1 base and J gave up 4 bases, with 13 bases separating them. CDR3 length: 15 residues. The germline gives CDR1 MNHEY, CDR2 SMNVEV (reference sequence). This CDR3 is CASSLFQESVTEAFF. The CDR3 DNA reads as TGTGCCAGCAGTTTATTTCAGGAATCCGTCACTGAAGCTTTCTTT.

Many counts were recorded for this clonotype. The rearrangement joins TRBV12-3 or TRBV12-4 to TRBJ2-1, with 9 bases identical to TRBD1. After removal of 3 bases from V and 9 bases from J, the junction contained 12 bases not matched to a gene. The CDR3 covers 16 residues. The CDR3 reads CASSFPQGAVIGEQFF. The CDR3 nucleotides are TGTGCCAGCAGTTTTCCACAGGGGGCGGTCATAGGTGAGCAGTTCTTC.

This clonotype has at least ten counts. The chain has TRBV20-1 and TRBJ2-1; TRBD2 agrees at 7 bases. CDR3 size: 13 residues. Per the germline V gene, CDR1 is DFQATT and CDR2 is SNEGSKA (reference sequence). V was clipped by 6 bases and J by 0 bases; unmatched bases: 2. The CDR3 DNA reads TGCAGTGCCTTAGCGGGCTCCTACAATGAGCAGTTCTTC. This gives the protein CSALAGSYNEQFF.

This clonotype was counted between two and nine times. A read error is possible here, since a much larger clone lies one base away. The rearrangement links TRBV5-8 to TRBJ2-1; D ambiguous. This CDR3 contains 13 residues. Germline V gene data show CDR1 as SGHTS and CDR2 as YDEGEE. CDR3 sequence: CASSFGVYNERFF. In nucleotides, the CDR3 is TGTGCCAGCAGCTTTGGGGTCTACAATGAGCGGTTCTTC.

This clonotype was seen many times. The rearrangement uses TRBV11-2 and TRBJ1-2; 9 bases match TRBD1. V dropped 7 bases and J dropped 6; count of bases not matched to a gene: 12. The CDR3 is made up of 15 amino acids. In germline, CDR1 is SGHAT, CDR2 FQNNGV. CDR3 residues: CASTHAGQGLNGYTF. In DNA form, the CDR3 reads TGTGCCAGCACCCACGCGGGACAGGGTTTAAATGGCTACACCTTC.

This clonotype occurred many times. This chain uses TRBV5-5 with TRBJ1-2, with D possibly matching TRBD1 (5 bases). Germline CDR1 and CDR2: SGHKS and YYEKEE (reference sequence). V lost 1 base and J 5 bases, leaving 12 bases between the germline ends. The CDR3 has 14 amino acids. Here the CDR3 reads CASSLSQGTYGYTF. The CDR3 nucleotides are TGTGCCAGCAGCTTGTCTCAGGGAACTTATGGCTACACCTTC.

Ten or more counts support this clonotype. This chain connects TRBV11-3 to TRBJ2-3, with 10 bases identical to TRBD1. Germline V gene sequence: CDR1 SGHNT, CDR2 YENEEA. The J segment lost 1 base and the V segment lost 1 base, leaving 2 bases of the junction unmatched. The length of the CDR3 is 16 residues. CDR3 coding DNA: TGTGCCAGCAGCTTAGGTGACAGGGGGCGCACAGATACGCAGTATTTT. This translates into CASSLGDRGRTDTQYF.

The CDR3 region is CSARGGGDEKLFF. The CDR3 DNA reads as TGCAGTGCTAGAGGGGGAGGTGATGAAAAACTGTTTTTT. The rearrangement uses TRBV20-1 and TRBJ1-4, with D unclear. Germline V gene data show CDR1 as DFQATT and CDR2 as SNEGSKA (reference sequence). There are 13 residues in the CDR3. With 1 base removed from V and 6 bases from J, the gap between germline ends came to 9 bases.

This clonotype was recorded many times. This chain links TRBV12-3 or TRBV12-4 with TRBJ2-6; possibly TRBD1 for D (5 bases). V lost 4 bases and J 7 bases, leaving 17 bases between the germline ends. This CDR3 contains 16 residues. CDR3 DNA: TGTGCCAGCAGTTCACCATTACAGGCTTCTGCCAACGTCCTGACTTTC. Its translation is CASSSPLQASANVLTF.

The chain joins TRBV19 to TRBJ1-5; D remains ambiguous. Germline V gene lookup returns CDR1 LNHDA and CDR2 SQIVND (reference sequence). Trimming pared 3 bases from V and 5 bases from J, leaving 14 bases between. The CDR3 contains 15 residues. The chain's CDR3 is CASSMAGRDYQPQHF. CDR3 nucleotide sequence: TGTGCCAGTAGTATGGCCGGACGGGATTATCAGCCCCAGCATTTT.

About this clonotype: A much larger clone differs from this one at a single base, so this may be a read error. The V gene is TRBV3-1, the J gene TRBJ1-5; no definite D call. The CDR3 loop spans 13 amino acids. Germline CDR1 is LGHDT and CDR2 is YNNKEL (reference sequence). The CDR3 loop reads CASNQDGGWPQHF. CDR3 sequence (DNA): TGTGCCAGCAACCAAGATGGCGGTTGGCCCCAGCATTTT.

Note on this clonotype: As the CDR3 is not closed by the conserved phenylalanine or tryptophan, this likely results from a read error. The chain couples TRBV30 to TRBJ2-1; no firm D call. V lost 0 bases and J 7 bases, leaving 10 bases between the germline ends. This CDR3 is 13 amino acids long. CDR1 GTSNPN and CDR2 SVGIG come from the germline V gene (reference sequence). CDR3 DNA sequence: TGTGCCTGGAGTGTCAGGCCCGCGAATGAGCAGTTCCTC. Translated, it gives CAWSVRPANEQFL.

The J gene is TRBJ2-6, the V gene TRBV19; D not certain. The CDR3 has 21 amino acids. Trimming shortened V by 5 bases and J by 0 bases, and 26 bases separated the two germline ends. Germline assignment: CDR1 LNHDA and CDR2 SQIVND (reference sequence). CDR3 in DNA: TGTGCCAGTAGTCTCTCGCTTGTGGGCAGCCAATTTCACTCTGGGGCCAACGTCCTGACTTTC. Encoded protein: CASSLSLVGSQFHSGANVLTF.

V and J are TRBV29-1 and TRBJ1-2, with TRBD1 identical over 11 bases. The CDR3 length is 14 residues. V was pared by 6 bases and J by 4 bases, with 7 bases of the junction left unmatched. From germline, CDR1 is SQVTM and CDR2 ANQGSEA. The CDR3 reads CSVLSGTGGYGYTF. CDR3 coding DNA: TGCAGCGTCCTATCCGGGACAGGGGGCTATGGCTACACCTTC.

Here the CDR3 DNA reads TGTGCCAGCAGTATCGCGGGAGTAGTTGCTGGGCAGTACTTC. Translation: CASSIAGVVAGQYF. V usage is TRBV12-3 or TRBV12-4 and J usage is TRBJ2-7, with 7 bases identical to TRBD2. Trimming cost V 5 bases and J 9 bases; bases outside gene matches: 13. The CDR3 runs 14 residues.

The chain couples TRBV20-1 to TRBJ2-1; D possibly corresponds to TRBD1 (6 bases). Trimming removed 5 bases at V and 0 bases at J, with 14 bases between. The germline V gene has CDR1 DFQATT and CDR2 SNEGSKA (reference sequence). The length of the CDR3 is 15 residues. The CDR3 region has the DNA TGCAGTGCTCCGTCCAGGGGAAGCTCCTACAATGAGCAGTTCTTC. Protein: CSAPSRGSSYNEQFF.

For this clonotype: Possible read error: a much larger clone is one base away. This chain connects TRBV6-1 to TRBJ1-3; TRBD1 might be the D (6 bases). Trimming pared 5 bases from V and 0 bases from J, leaving 14 bases between. CDR3 length equals 16 residues. Germline V gene sequence: CDR1 MNHNS, CDR2 SASEGT. The CDR3 reads CASSQKGHISGNTIYF. In nucleotides, the CDR3 is TGTGCCAGCAGTCAGAAGGGACACATCTCTGGAAACACCATATATTTT.

This clonotype has a count of ten or more. The genes are TRBV12-3 or TRBV12-4 and TRBJ1-2, with 10 bases aligning to TRBD1. With V trimmed by 8 bases and J by 6 bases, 3 bases remained unmatched. This CDR3 is built from 12 residues. Here the CDR3 reads CASDRGRHGYTF. The DNA for the CDR3 is TGTGCCAGCGACAGGGGGCGTCATGGCTACACCTTC.

This clonotype turned up a few times. This chain connects TRBV7-3 to TRBJ2-2, with TRBD2 as a possible D gene (7 bases). Trimming stripped 5 bases from V and 3 bases from J, with 10 bases between. Germline values: CDR1 SGHTA, CDR2 FQGTGA. CDR3 length: 14 amino acids. CDR3 bases: TGTGCCAGCAGCGCGGGGGCAGACACCGGGGAGCTGTTTTTT. Translated: CASSAGADTGELFF.

This chain uses TRBV29-1 with TRBJ2-3, with 7 bases matching TRBD1. From germline, CDR1 is SQVTM and CDR2 ANQGSEA. The CDR3 runs to 16 residues. V dropped 1 base and J dropped 6; count of bases not matched to a gene: 13. The CDR3 loop is CSVEGGTVGGLDTQYF. The DNA for the CDR3 is TGCAGCGTTGAAGGTGGGACAGTTGGCGGCCTCGATACGCAGTATTTT.

This clonotype was seen at least ten times. Here the CDR3 DNA reads TGTGCCAGCTCACCAGGAGGCAGGGAAGGGCAGCCCCAGCATTTT. It is translated as CASSPGGREGQPQHF. The rearrangement uses TRBV18 and TRBJ1-5, with a weak D call TRBD1 (5 bases). This CDR3 comprises 15 residues. Trimming pared 2 bases from V and 7 bases from J, leaving 15 bases between. CDR1 is KGHSH, CDR2 LQKENI, per germline.

This clonotype was detected many times. The chain couples TRBV19 to TRBJ2-7; 8 bases line up with TRBD1. The germline gives CDR1 LNHDA, CDR2 SQIVND (reference sequence). J lost 6 bases, V lost 3 bases, and 10 bases had no gene match. The CDR3 is 15 amino acids. The CDR3 DNA reads TGTGCCAGTAGTATTCTCGGGACAGGTAGATTCGAGCAGTACTTC. It specifies CASSILGTGRFEQYF.

The chain uses TRBV7-3 and TRBJ2-5, with D unresolved. The CDR3 runs 12 residues. The V end was cut by 3 bases, the J end by 5 bases, with 7 bases between. CDR1 is SGHTA, CDR2 FQGTGA, per germline. CDR3 nucleotides: TGTGCCAGCAGCTTGTCCCCGGAGACCCAGTACTTC. Its translation is CASSLSPETQYF. Together with reference TRBV7-3 and TRBJ2-5, the CDR3 gives the full variable domain: GAGVSQTPSNKVTEKGKYVELRCDPISGHTALYWYRQSLGQGPEFLIYFQGTGAADDSGLPNDRFFAVRPEGSVSTLKIQRTERGDSAVYLCASSLSPETQYFGPGTRLLVL.

This clonotype has a count of ten or more. The chain links TRBV27 to TRBJ1-3; D is ambiguous. The CDR3 length is 15 residues. CDR1 and CDR2 (germline): MNHEY, SMNVEV (reference sequence). V shed 1 base and J shed 0 bases, with 7 bases lying between them. The CDR3 region has the DNA TGTGCCAGCAGTTTATATCTGAGCTCTGGAAACACCATATATTTT. Its translation: CASSLYLSSGNTIYF.

The chain recombines TRBV12-3 or TRBV12-4 with TRBJ1-2, with TRBD1 matching 9 bases. Trimming took 10 bases from V and 2 from J; bases not matched to a gene: 8. This CDR3 spans 14 amino acids. The CDR3 DNA is TGTGCCACTATGGGACAGGGAATGAACTATGGCTACACCTTC. This encodes CATMGQGMNYGYTF.

This clonotype occurred a few times. The rearrangement joins TRBV4-2 to TRBJ2-1; D may correspond to TRBD1 or TRBD2 (7 bases each). The V end lost 7 bases, the J end lost 3 bases, and 16 bases lay between the germline ends. Germline assignment: CDR1 LGHNA and CDR2 YNFKEQ. This CDR3 has 15 residues. The CDR3, as DNA: TGTGCCAGCACCCTTACAGGGGAGGGCTACAATGAGCAGTTCTTC. This encodes CASTLTGEGYNEQFF.

This clonotype was seen more than once but under ten times. The chain has TRBV7-7 and TRBJ2-1; 9 nucleotides agree with TRBD1. The junction had 6 bases not matched to a gene; V was cut back by 5 bases and J by 7 bases. CDR1 is SSHAT and CDR2 is FNYEAQ in the germline V gene (reference sequence). The CDR3 is 14 amino acids. This CDR3 reads CASSLRTGENEQFF. CDR3 DNA: TGTGCCAGCAGCCTACGGACAGGGGAAAATGAGCAGTTCTTC.

The rearrangement uses TRBV11-1 and TRBJ2-6, with D perhaps matching TRBD1 (5 bases). Germline values: CDR1 SGHAT, CDR2 FQDESV (reference sequence). The germline V and J ends were trimmed by 8 bases and 3 bases, with 26 bases remaining between them. The CDR3 has 19 residues. The CDR3 is CASSQGKGTLLFGANVLTF. For the CDR3, the DNA is TGTGCCAGCTCCCAGGGTAAGGGAACACTGCTCTTTGGGGCCAACGTCCTGACTTTC.